These 12 T cell receptor beta chains were all obtained from the same sample, sequenced in a study of cytomegalovirus exposure and HLA in healthy donors. The PCR made use of 60 Vbeta and 13 Jbeta primers. The protocol was immunoSEQ multiplex PCR, while the TCRdb copy is restricted to in-frame clones and leaves out a portion. The table includes about 130,000 clones, 82% detected once. The sample comprised PBMCs. The receptors stem from a boy younger than 10 in good health and CMV-seronegative.

The chain combines TRBV28 with TRBJ1-4; TRBD1 matches 12 bases. Germline CDR1 MDHEN, CDR2 SYDVKM. This CDR3 has 15 residues. J gave up 7 bases and V 4 bases, and 4 bases lay outside the gene matches. In DNA form, the CDR3 reads TGTGCCAGCAGTTCCCGGGACAGGGGGCCTGAAAAACTGTTTTTT. It codes for CASSSRDRGPEKLFF.

The rearrangement links TRBV29-1 to TRBJ2-1; D is unclear. Between the trimmed V and J ends, which lost 4 bases and 2 bases, there was a span of 9 bases. The germline V gene encodes CDR1 SQVTM and CDR2 ANQGSEA. The CDR3 totals 13 residues. CDR3 protein: CSVGTQTYNEQFF. CDR3 nucleotide sequence: TGCAGCGTTGGAACACAGACCTACAATGAGCAGTTCTTC.

The chain links TRBV9 to TRBJ2-5; the match to TRBD2 covers 7 bases. The V gene's germline CDR1 is SGDLS and CDR2 YYNGEE. Germline trimming cut 0 bases from V and 1 base from J; bases unmatched to any gene: 3. The CDR3 length is 15 residues. The chain's CDR3 is CASSVEGGAQETQYF. CDR3 coding DNA: TGTGCCAGCAGCGTAGAGGGAGGGGCCCAAGAGACCCAGTACTTC.

This clone was detected a few times. This chain links TRBV2 with TRBJ2-3; D remains ambiguous. The CDR3 loop spans 15 amino acids. V gave up 0 bases and J gave up 2 bases, with 9 bases separating them. Germline V gives CDR1 SNHLY, CDR2 FYNNEI. The CDR3 reads CASSEAGDHTDTQYF. In nucleotides, the CDR3 is TGTGCCAGCAGTGAAGCTGGAGACCACACAGATACGCAGTATTTT.

J is TRBJ2-7 and V is TRBV11-2; tentative D call: TRBD2 (6 bases). The CDR3 runs 14 residues. Trimming pared 5 bases from V and 0 bases from J, leaving 11 bases between. From germline, CDR1 is SGHAT and CDR2 FQNNGV. The CDR3 sequence: CASSPVGGSYEQYF. The CDR3 DNA follows: TGTGCCAGCAGCCCGGTGGGGGGCTCCTACGAGCAGTACTTC.

The genes are TRBV5-4 and TRBJ2-7; 9 bases agree with TRBD1. The ends lost 2 bases at V and 1 base at J; junction bases unmatched: 7. This CDR3 is 16 amino acids long. In germline, CDR1 is SGHNT, CDR2 YYREEE (reference sequence). The CDR3 reads CASSLTQGALSYEQYV. The CDR3 DNA is TGTGCCAGCAGCTTAACACAGGGGGCTTTGTCCTACGAGCAGTACGTC.

The CDR3 protein is CASSDAGGSYNEQFF. CDR3 bases: TGTGCCAGCAGCGATGCAGGGGGCTCCTACAATGAGCAGTTCTTC. The J gene is TRBJ2-1, the V gene TRBV6-4; 7 bases agree with TRBD1. Trimming removed 6 bases from V and 0 bases from J; junction bases left unmatched: 5. The CDR3 covers 15 residues. Germline CDR1 MRHNA, CDR2 SNTAGT.

The V call is TRBV11-3, the J call TRBJ2-5; 8 bases align to TRBD1. Gene TRBJ2-7 matches the end of the DNA better, so the J call may be wrong. Looked up from germline, CDR1 is SGHNT and CDR2 is YENEEA. The CDR3 consists of 13 residues. The CDR3 protein is CASSFEDRDEQYF. CDR3 sequence (DNA): TGTGCCAGCAGCTTCGAGGACAGGGACGAGCAGTACTTC.

This sequence joins TRBV6-4 and TRBJ2-1; unclear D gene. CDR1 MRHNA and CDR2 SNTAGT come from the germline V gene. The CDR3 has 13 amino acids. V was trimmed by 4 bases and J by 4 bases, leaving 8 bases between them. In nucleotides, the CDR3 is TGTGCCAGCAGTGGGGCAGATTACAATGAGCAGTTCTTC. Encoded protein: CASSGADYNEQFF.

V is TRBV18 and J is TRBJ1-5, with TRBD1 matching 9 bases. The CDR3 spans 18 residues. Germline values: CDR1 KGHSH, CDR2 LQKENI. V dropped 3 bases and J dropped 1; count of bases not matched to a gene: 10. The CDR3 nucleotides are TGTGCCAGCTCACCTTATCGTCCCGGGACAGGGAGCAATCAGCCCCAGCATTTT. This gives the protein CASSPYRPGTGSNQPQHF.

The V and J genes are TRBV11-3 and TRBJ2-3; no clear D gene. The CDR3 length is 13 residues. Germline CDR1 SGHNT, CDR2 YENEEA. The germline V and J ends were trimmed by 8 bases and 0 bases, with 9 bases remaining between them. For the CDR3, the DNA is TGTGCCAGCGGGCCAACTAGCACAGATACGCAGTATTTT. This encodes CASGPTSTDTQYF.

This clone appeared a few times. This chain uses TRBV30 with TRBJ1-1; D is undetermined. Trimming pared 7 bases from V and 0 bases from J, leaving 9 bases between. Germline values: CDR1 GTSNPN, CDR2 SVGIG (reference sequence). The CDR3 runs 12 residues. The CDR3 DNA follows: TGTGCCTTAGCCCCAATGAACACTGAAGCTTTCTTT. It translates to CALAPMNTEAFF.